This T cell receptor (beta chain) was obtained from a study of shared clonotypes between healthy human individuals. Looking at the study overall: Per donor, three plates held CD4 naive cells, three held CD4 memory, two held CD8 naive and one held CD8 memory.

On this clone: Its antigen is as yet unknown.

In the source study's methods: ImmunoSEQ only sent back junction sequences with no quality scores, so filtering was done differently. Profiling relied on immunoSEQ multiplex PCR, and the TCRdb table lists in-frame clones only, not all of them. The V and J calls and the clone size are those of that table, but D and trimming were determined from the DNA. The table lists some 1,600,000 clones, 98% of them singletons. Whole-study findings and limits: Some clonotypes were shared by all four sorted-subset donors, while others were not shared. The non-shared ones had lower generation probabilities than the shared ones. Clonotype sharing across donors was expected to vary with sequencing depth.

This CDR3 region has 13 residues. Germline trimming cut 1 base from V and 6 bases from J; bases unmatched to any gene: 4. Germline V CDR1 and CDR2: SGHKS, YYEKEE (reference sequence). Input material: naive CD4+ T cells sorted from blood. Indicated subset: CD45RA+ positively selected. The J gene is TRBJ2-7, the V gene TRBV5-5; 7 bases align to TRBD1. The clonotype comes from a man under 40 in good health. CDR3 coding DNA: TGTGCCAGCAGCTTGCGAGGGGGCGTCGAGCAGTACTTC. Translated: CASSLRGGVEQYF.